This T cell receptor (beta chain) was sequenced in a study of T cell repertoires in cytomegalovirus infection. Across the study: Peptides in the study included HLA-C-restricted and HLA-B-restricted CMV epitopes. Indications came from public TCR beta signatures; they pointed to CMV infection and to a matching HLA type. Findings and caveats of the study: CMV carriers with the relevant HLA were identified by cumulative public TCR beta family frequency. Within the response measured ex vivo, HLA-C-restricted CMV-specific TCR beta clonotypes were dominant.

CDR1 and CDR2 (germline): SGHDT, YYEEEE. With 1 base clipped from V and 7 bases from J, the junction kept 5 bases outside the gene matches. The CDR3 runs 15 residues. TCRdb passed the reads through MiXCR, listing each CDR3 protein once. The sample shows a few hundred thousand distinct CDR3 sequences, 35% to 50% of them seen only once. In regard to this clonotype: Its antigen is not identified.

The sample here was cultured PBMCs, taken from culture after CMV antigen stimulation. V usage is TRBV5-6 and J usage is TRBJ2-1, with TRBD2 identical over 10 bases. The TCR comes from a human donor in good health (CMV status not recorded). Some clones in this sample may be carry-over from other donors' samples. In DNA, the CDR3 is TGTGCCAGCAGCTTGCTGTCTAGCGGGAGTAATGAGCAGTTCTTC. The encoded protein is CASSLLSSGSNEQFF.